These T cell receptor beta chains were read from a single sample in a study of CD8 T cells in Susac syndrome. MiXCR was run by TCRdb on the immunoSEQ multiplex PCR reads, yielding one entry per CDR3 protein. The sample holds approximately 49,000 distinct CDR3 sequences, approximately 95% seen once. Sequenced input: CD8+ T cells from PBMCs. The receptors derive from a human donor with Susac syndrome. The CDR3 runs from the conserved cysteine through the conserved F or W. A D gene is named only where the DNA matches it firmly. Size tells how often a clone was seen (once, few, many) or the class of an expanded clone, and some rows leave it out.

clone_size j_call d_call v_call cdr3_aa cdr3_nt
- TRBJ1-1 TRBD1 TRBV5-4 CASSVRPGQGGWGTEAFF TGTGCCAGCAGCGTACGGCCGGGACAGGGGGGCTGGGGAACTGAAGCTTTCTTT
- TRBJ2-3 - TRBV20-1 CSARDGPFMDTQYF TGCAGTGCTAGAGATGGCCCGTTTATGGATACGCAGTATTTT
- TRBJ2-5 - TRBV30 CAWTKGGSSRTQYF TGTGCCTGGACCAAAGGAGGATCCTCTCGGACCCAGTACTTC
- TRBJ2-3 TRBD2 TRBV9 CASSLLLAGGPDTQYF TGTGCCAGCAGCCTCCTACTAGCGGGGGGTCCAGATACGCAGTATTTT
- TRBJ2-5 TRBD2 TRBV12-3/TRBV12-4 CASSSGATSRETQYF TGTGCCAGCAGTTCCGGAGCGACTAGCCGGGAGACCCAGTACTTC
- TRBJ2-3 - TRBV7-2 CASSLVGDRDTQYF TGTGCCAGCAGCTTAGTGGGGGATCGTGATACGCAGTATTTT
- TRBJ1-1 - TRBV9 CASSQGPLNTEAFF TGTGCCAGCAGCCAGGGACCGCTGAACACTGAAGCTTTCTTT
- TRBJ2-2 - TRBV5-5 CASSSAGNGELFF TGTGCCAGCAGCTCTGCAGGGAACGGGGAGCTGTTTTTT
- TRBJ2-1 TRBD2 TRBV19 CASSISLGGYNEQFF TGTGCCAGTAGTATTTCCTTGGGGGGGTACAATGAGCAGTTCTTC
- TRBJ1-5 - TRBV19 CASSYSVRNQPQHF TGTGCCAGTAGTTACAGCGTCCGCAATCAGCCCCAGCATTTT
few TRBJ2-5 TRBD1 TRBV27 CASSPGQGGETQYF TGTGCCAGCAGTCCCGGACAGGGGGGAGAGACCCAGTACTTC
once TRBJ1-2 TRBD1 TRBV13 CASSSTDREEGYTF TGTGCCAGCAGCTCTACGGACAGGGAGGAGGGCTACACCTTC
- TRBJ2-3 - TRBV7-9 CASHFGTDTQYF TGTGCCAGCCATTTCGGCACAGATACGCAGTATTTT
- TRBJ1-6 TRBD1 TRBV12-3/TRBV12-4 CASSIRQGSPLHF TGTGCCAGCAGTATCCGACAGGGATCACCCCTCCACTTT
- TRBJ2-5 - TRBV7-3 CASSEFGAGETQYF TGTGCCAGCAGCGAATTCGGGGCTGGCGAGACCCAGTACTTC
- TRBJ1-6 - TRBV12-3/TRBV12-4 CASTLEEANNSPLHF TGTGCCAGCACCCTGGAAGAAGCGAATAATTCACCCCTCCACTTT
- TRBJ2-7 - TRBV7-9 CASSLEVGRGHEQYF TGTGCCAGCAGCTTAGAGGTGGGACGGGGCCACGAGCAGTACTTC
- TRBJ2-7 - TRBV12-5 CASGWTVEQYF TGTGCTAGTGGTTGGACAGTCGAGCAGTACTTC
- TRBJ1-1 - TRBV12-3/TRBV12-4 CASSLTVNTEAFF TGTGCCAGCAGTTTGACCGTGAACACTGAAGCTTTCTTT
- TRBJ2-5 - TRBV7-8 CASSLTGPEETQYF TGTGCCAGCAGCTTAACAGGACCTGAAGAGACCCAGTACTTC
few TRBJ1-1 - TRBV7-2 CASSLGRNTEAFF TGTGCCAGCAGCTTAGGCAGGAACACTGAAGCTTTCTTT
- TRBJ2-7 - TRBV7-8 CASRANSYEQYF TGTGCCAGCAGGGCTAACTCCTACGAGCAGTACTTC
- TRBJ2-7 - TRBV4-2 CASSPGVGGTYEQYF TGTGCCAGCAGCCCCGGGGTGGGAGGCACCTACGAGCAGTACTTC
once TRBJ2-5 - TRBV12-3/TRBV12-4 CASSGGEGRGGTQYF TGTGCCAGCAGTGGGGGCGAGGGACGCGGAGGGACCCAGTACTTC
- TRBJ2-3 - TRBV9 CASSDSRIGESTDTQYF TGTGCCAGCAGCGACTCTAGAATAGGGGAAAGCACAGATACGCAGTATTTT
- TRBJ2-7 - TRBV29-1 CSVEVKGSSYEQYF TGCAGCGTTGAAGTGAAGGGTTCCTCCTACGAGCAGTACTTC
- TRBJ2-3 - TRBV13 CASSYTMSTDTQYF TGTGCCAGCAGCTACACTATGAGCACAGATACGCAGTATTTT